This TCR beta chain appears in the sequencing data of a study of CD8+CD57+ T cells in acquired aplastic anemia. TCR beta VDJ and CDR3 profiling used genomic DNA as template. TCRdb independently ran MiXCR on the reads; one entry per CDR3 protein. Found here are under 200,000 distinct CDR3 sequences, around three fifths of them singletons; the top ten hold just over 45%. V lost 7 bases and J lost 5, with 12 bases in between. The V gene's germline CDR1 is SEHNR and CDR2 FQNEAQ (reference sequence). The CDR3 runs to 13 residues. This clonotype was observed at least ten times. V gene TRBV7-9 combines with J gene TRBJ1-5; the D gene is possibly TRBD1 (5 bases). Sequencing was carried out using sorted CD4+, CD8+, or CD8+CD57+ T cells (not recorded which) from PBMCs. This TCR derives from a human donor with severe aplastic anemia or a healthy control (not recorded which). The CDR3 loop is CASTLGGYQPQHF. In DNA form, the CDR3 reads TGTGCCAGCACCCTCGGGGGTTATCAGCCCCAGCATTTT. The full variable domain, completed using reference TRBV7-9 and TRBJ1-5, is DTGVSQNPRHKITKRGQNVTFRCDPISEHNRLYWYRQTLGQGPEFLTYFQNEAQLEKSRLLSDRFSAERPKGSFSTLEIQRTEQGDSAMYLCASTLGGYQPQHFGDGTRLSIL.